The 23 T cell receptor beta chains in this list originate from one sample, sequenced in a study of metastatic and nonmetastatic thyroid tumors. Via MiXCR, TCRdb re-called the PCR reads. The repertoire holds 30,000 to 35,000 clones, with about 15% as singletons. All patients reached thyroid surgery having received no treatment beforehand. The sequencing input was blood. Source of these receptors: a male donor with papillary thyroid cancer or a benign thyroid nodule (not recorded which). Some clones in this sample may be carry-over from other donors' samples.

This clone has a count of ten or more. V is TRBV7-2 and J is TRBJ1-1, with D possibly matching TRBD1 (5 bases). CDR1 and CDR2 (germline): SGHTA, FQGNSA. The germline V and J ends were trimmed by 0 bases and 4 bases, with 6 bases remaining between them. This CDR3 comprises 13 residues. The CDR3 sequence: CASSLAGVTEAFF. Here the CDR3 DNA reads TGTGCCAGCAGCTTAGCAGGGGTCACTGAAGCTTTCTTT.

Many counts were recorded for this clone. The chain employs TRBV7-2 and TRBJ2-7, with 11 bases matching TRBD2. The junction had 11 bases not matched to a gene; V was cut back by 0 bases and J by 4 bases. Germline values: CDR1 SGHTA, CDR2 FQGNSA. CDR3 length equals 18 residues. CDR3 residues: CASSLASGGDIVGYEQYF. As DNA, the CDR3 is TGTGCCAGCAGCTTAGCTAGCGGGGGGGATATTGTTGGGTACGAGCAGTACTTC.

This clone was counted ten times or more. This chain connects TRBV28 to TRBJ1-4; a possible D gene is TRBD1 (5 bases). The V gene's germline CDR1 is MDHEN and CDR2 SYDVKM. The CDR3 contains 12 residues. V was shortened by 7 bases and J by 7 bases, with 10 bases between the two germline ends. The CDR3 DNA reads as TGTGCCAGCAACGGGGGGGGTGAAAAACTGTTTTTT. Amino acid sequence: CASNGGGEKLFF.

Ten or more counts support this clone. The chain carries TRBV5-1 and TRBJ1-4, with D unresolved. Per the germline V gene, CDR1 is SGHRS and CDR2 is YFSETQ. The CDR3 spans 14 residues. Trimming left V 5 bases short and J 2 bases short, with 10 bases between. DNA for the CDR3: TGCGCCAGCAGGGCTGTTTTGACTAATGAAAAACTGTTTTTT. Amino acids: CASRAVLTNEKLFF.

In this sample, this clone turned up many times. V is TRBV5-8 and J is TRBJ2-1; TRBD2 matches at 11 bases. V trimming: 4 bases; J trimming: 4 bases; junction bases outside the gene matches: 10. CDR1 SGHTS and CDR2 YDEGEE come from the germline V gene. The CDR3 consists of 17 residues. The CDR3 region is CASSIIWTSGYYNEQFF. The CDR3 nucleotides are TGTGCCAGCAGCATTATTTGGACTAGCGGGTATTACAATGAGCAGTTCTTC. Looking up the rest from reference TRBV5-8 and TRBJ2-1 gives the full variable domain: EAGVTQSPTHLIKTRGQQATLRCSPISGHTSVYWYQQALGLGLQFLLWYDEGEERNRGNFPPRFSGRQFPNYSSELNVNALELEDSALYLCASSIIWTSGYYNEQFFGPGTRLTVL.

At least ten counts were recorded for this clone. The chain couples TRBV30 to TRBJ1-2; 9 bases agree with TRBD1. The CDR3 has 11 residues. Per the germline V gene, CDR1 is GTSNPN and CDR2 is SVGIG (reference sequence). The V segment lost 6 bases and the J segment 10 bases; nucleotides outside the gene matches: 6. The DNA for the CDR3 is TGTGCCTGTTGGGACAGGGAGGACTACACCTTC. Translating it yields CACWDREDYTF. The full variable domain, with the rest looked up from reference TRBV30 and TRBJ1-2, is SQTIHQWPATLVQPVGSPLSLECTVEGTSNPNLYWYRQAAGRGLQLLFYSVGIGQISSEVPQNLSASRPQDRQFILSSKKLLLSDSGFYLCACWDREDYTFGSGTRLTVV.

This clone occurred many times. This chain uses TRBV4-2 with TRBJ2-2; TRBD1 matches at 10 bases. This CDR3 has 17 amino acids. Unmatched junction bases numbered 10, after V lost 6 bases and J lost 3 bases. Germline assignment: CDR1 LGHNA and CDR2 YNFKEQ. The CDR3 is CASRPPGQGLDTGELFF. CDR3 nucleotide sequence: TGTGCCAGCAGACCACCGGGACAGGGGTTGGACACCGGGGAGCTGTTTTTT.

Ten or more counts support this clone. The chain uses TRBV6-1 and TRBJ2-7; the match to TRBD2 covers 11 bases. The CDR3 length is 14 residues. Germline V gene data show CDR1 as MNHNS and CDR2 as SASEGT. Trimming at V came to 6 bases and at J to 3 bases, leaving 4 bases not matched to a gene. CDR3 nucleotide sequence: TGTGCCAGCAGGGAGACTAGCGGGAACTACGAGCAGTACTTC. It translates to CASRETSGNYEQYF.

The rearrangement links TRBV11-1 to TRBJ2-3; D is possibly TRBD1 (5 bases). The CDR3 spans 16 residues. Trimming stripped 1 base from V and 1 base from J, with 12 bases between. Germline loops: CDR1 SGHAT, CDR2 FQDESV (reference sequence). This chain's CDR3 is CASSLGFGHRTDTQYF. The DNA of the CDR3 is TGTGCCAGCAGCTTAGGTTTTGGACACCGCACAGATACGCAGTATTTT.

The chain uses TRBV30 and TRBJ2-6; 9 bases agree with TRBD1. CDR1 is GTSNPN and CDR2 is SVGIG in the germline V gene (reference sequence). The CDR3 runs 14 residues. Trimming cost V 8 bases and J 3 bases; bases outside gene matches: 5. The CDR3 sequence is CAGTGRGGANVLTF. In nucleotides, the CDR3 is TGTGCCGGGACAGGGCGGGGTGGGGCCAACGTCCTGACTTTC. Filled out from reference TRBV30 and TRBJ2-6, the complete variable domain reads SQTIHQWPATLVQPVGSPLSLECTVEGTSNPNLYWYRQAAGRGLQLLFYSVGIGQISSEVPQNLSASRPQDRQFILSSKKLLLSDSGFYLCAGTGRGGANVLTFGAGSRLTVL.

This clone has ten or more counts. One end of the junction is discordant with germline, which a read error may explain. The chain links TRBV5-6 to TRBJ2-7, with TRBD1 matching over 8 bases. Germline values: CDR1 SGHDT, CDR2 YYEEEE. CDR3 length: 15 residues. CDR3 nucleotides: TGTGTCAGCAGCGGAGGCCAGGGGGCCTCCTACGAGCAGTACTTC. Protein: CVSSGGQGASYEQYF.

This clone was counted ten times or more. This chain uses TRBV18 with TRBJ2-6; no definite D call. Trimming cost V 2 bases and J 2 bases, with 7 bases left between them. The CDR3 consists of 15 residues. Germline CDR1 is KGHSH and CDR2 is LQKENI. CDR3 in DNA: TGTGCCAGCTCACCAGTCCTTGCTGGGGCCAACGTCCTGACTTTC. It codes for CASSPVLAGANVLTF.

This clone was recorded many times. The chain recombines TRBV6-2 or TRBV6-3 with TRBJ2-2, with D perhaps TRBD1 (5 bases). Germline loops: CDR1 MNHEY, CDR2 SVGEGT. CDR3 length equals 15 residues. Deletions cut 5 bases from V and 4 bases from J, with 14 bases between. CDR3 nucleotide sequence: TGTGCCAGCAGTGCACAGGCTTCAGGCACCGGGGAGCTGTTTTTT. Amino acids: CASSAQASGTGELFF.

This clone has a count of ten or more. The chain combines TRBV29-1 with TRBJ1-1; D possibly corresponds to TRBD1 (6 bases). Germline lookup yields CDR1 SQVTM and CDR2 ANQGSEA. This CDR3 is 14 amino acids long. V lost 6 bases and J lost 1, with 15 bases in between. The CDR3 sequence: CSVVRGGGNTEAFF. In nucleotides, the CDR3 is TGCAGCGTGGTGAGGGGGGGCGGGAACACTGAAGCTTTCTTT.

This clone has a count of ten or more. V usage is TRBV3-1 and J usage is TRBJ1-5; 8 bases match TRBD1. The CDR3 runs to 18 residues. Unmatched junction bases numbered 10, after V lost 3 bases and J lost 0 bases. Per the germline V gene, CDR1 is LGHDT and CDR2 is YNNKEL (reference sequence). The CDR3: CASSQGRVTGVSNQPQHF. DNA of the CDR3: TGTGCCAGCAGCCAGGGACGTGTGACAGGGGTTAGCAATCAGCCCCAGCATTTT.

The rearrangement links TRBV7-3 to TRBJ2-2; D unresolved. Per germline, CDR1 SGHTA and CDR2 FQGTGA. There are 14 residues in the CDR3. V was shortened by 2 bases and J by 7 bases, with 11 bases between the two germline ends. The CDR3 bases are TGTGCCAGCAGCTTATCTAGGTGTGACGGGGAGCTGTTTTTT. Amino acid sequence: CASSLSRCDGELFF.

V usage is TRBV6-1 and J usage is TRBJ1-5; D is unclear. The germline CDR1 and CDR2 sequences are MNHNS and SASEGT. With 2 bases removed from V and 6 bases from J, the gap between germline ends came to 11 bases. The CDR3 contains 14 residues. The CDR3 protein is CASSESVGGQPQHF. For the CDR3, the DNA is TGTGCCAGCAGTGAATCTGTTGGCGGTCAGCCCCAGCATTTT.

This clone was detected many times. The CDR3 spells CASSEGNSATYEQYF. CDR3 DNA: TGCGCCAGCAGCGAGGGGAACTCCGCAACCTACGAGCAGTACTTC. The rearrangement uses TRBV5-1 and TRBJ2-7, with D possibly called TRBD1 or TRBD2 (5 bases each). The CDR3 is 15 amino acids. From germline, CDR1 is SGHRS and CDR2 YFSETQ. With 4 bases removed from V and 2 bases from J, the gap between germline ends came to 16 bases.

This clone has at least ten counts. The chain employs TRBV19 and TRBJ1-5; D gene unclear. Germline CDR1 LNHDA, CDR2 SQIVND (reference sequence). The CDR3 is 15 amino acids. Trimming took off 6 bases at V and 0 bases at J, with 12 bases between the two ends. CDR3 nucleotides: TGTGCCAGTAGCCCGCTCAAAGATAGCAATCAGCCCCAGCATTTT. Translating gives CASSPLKDSNQPQHF.

This clone was picked up many times. The junction and the germline gene differ at one end; a read error may be behind it. V and J are TRBV7-7 and TRBJ2-1; no firm D call. CDR1 and CDR2 (germline): SSHAT, FNYEAQ (reference sequence). The CDR3 extends over 16 amino acids. CDR3 nucleotide sequence: TGTGCTAGCAGCTTAGGGCGGCCGCCCCAACAATCGGAGCAGTTCTTC. The encoded protein is CASSLGRPPQQSEQFF.

In this sample, this clone turned up many times. The chain combines TRBV29-1 with TRBJ2-1; no reliable D call. V was clipped by 4 bases and J by 5 bases, with 3 bases between them. The CDR3 is made up of 10 amino acids. Germline V gives CDR1 SQVTM, CDR2 ANQGSEA. The DNA for the CDR3 is TGCAGCGTTGGTAACAATGAGCAGTTCTTC. Encoded protein: CSVGNNEQFF.

By sample share, this clone is medium-sized. The DNA of the CDR3 is TGTGCCAGCGGCAGGGGTAGGGCCTCTGGGGCCAACGTCCTGACTTTC. It is translated as CASGRGRASGANVLTF. V and J are TRBV6-1 and TRBJ2-6; D might be TRBD1 (6 bases). Trimming pared 8 bases from V and 0 bases from J, leaving 14 bases between. The CDR3 extends over 16 amino acids. CDR1 and CDR2 (germline): MNHNS, SASEGT.

To note about this clone: A much larger clone differs by one base, so this may be a read error. The V gene is TRBV7-9, the J gene TRBJ2-2, with 7 bases identical to TRBD1. The CDR3 is 15 amino acids. Germline CDR1 and CDR2: SEHNR and FQNEAQ (reference sequence). CDR3 bases: TGTGCCAGCAGCCAGACGACGGACAGGCTCGGGGAGCTGCTTTTT. Amino acids: CASSQTTDRLGELLF.